This is a list of T cell receptor beta chains from one sample in a study of T cells in Graves' hyperthyroidism and ophthalmopathy. TCRdb analysed the multiplex PCR reads with MiXCR anew, one entry per CDR3 protein. This table holds 730,000 or so distinct CDR3 sequences, about 17% found once. The sequenced material came from blood. These receptor sequences come from a woman aged 45-60 years with Graves' hyperthyroidism that later progressed to Graves' ophthalmopathy. Both conserved end residues are part of each CDR3. The order of the fields is D gene, V gene, clone size, J gene, CDR3 protein, CDR3 DNA. The D gene is left open where the match is weak. Only some rows state a clone size, as once, few, many or a class for expanded clones.

>.|TRBV6-1|few|TRBJ1-2
CASSPLGGAPTNYGYTF
TGTGCCAGCAGTCCCTTAGGAGGGGCCCCGACTAACTATGGCTACACCTTC
>TRBD1|TRBV20-1|many|TRBJ1-1
CSARQGDTEAFF
TGCAGTGCTAGACAGGGGGACACTGAAGCTTTCTTT
>.|TRBV5-1|many|TRBJ1-1
CASSFNGKNTEAFF
TGCGCCAGCAGCTTTAACGGAAAGAACACTGAAGCTTTCTTT
>TRBD1|TRBV5-1|many|TRBJ1-2
CASSVDRANYGYTF
TGCGCCAGCAGCGTGGACAGGGCTAACTATGGCTACACCTTC
>.|TRBV4-1|.|TRBJ1-1
CASSPGLLGTTEAFF
TGCGCCAGCAGCCCCGGGCTGTTGGGGACCACTGAAGCTTTCTTT
>.|TRBV12-3/TRBV12-4|many|TRBJ1-2
CASRAANYGYTF
TGTGCCAGCAGGGCAGCTAACTATGGCTACACCTTC
>.|TRBV20-1|.|TRBJ2-2
CSAKFFAGELFF
TGCAGTGCTAAATTCTTCGCGGGGGAGCTGTTTTTT
>.|TRBV12-3/TRBV12-4|.|TRBJ1-5
CASAAEGGPQHF
TGTGCCAGCGCGGCGGAGGGCGGGCCCCAGCATTTT
>TRBD1|TRBV13|.|TRBJ1-6
CASSLGSGGGSPLHF
TGTGCCAGCAGCTTAGGGTCAGGGGGTGGTTCACCCCTCCACTTT
>.|TRBV6-5|.|TRBJ2-7
CASSYSGTSSYEQYF
TGTGCCAGCAGTTACTCCGGGACCAGCTCCTACGAGCAGTACTTC
>TRBD1|TRBV7-2|.|TRBJ1-6
CATNDRVALLHNSPLHF
TGTGCCACCAACGACAGGGTAGCGCTGTTACACAATTCACCCCTCCACTTT
>.|TRBV19|.|TRBJ2-5
CASSEGMETQYF
TGTGCCAGTAGTGAGGGGATGGAGACCCAGTACTTC
>.|TRBV3-1|many|TRBJ1-6
CASSQRDRLNSPLHF
TGTGCCAGCAGCCAACGGGACCGACTGAATTCACCCCTCCACTTT
>.|TRBV30|.|TRBJ1-1
CAWSVGNRNTEAFF
TGTGCCTGGAGTGTTGGAAACAGAAACACTGAAGCTTTCTTT
>.|TRBV2|.|TRBJ1-2
CASSDYVYGYTF
TGTGCCAGCAGTGATTATGTCTATGGCTACACCTTC
>.|TRBV3-1|few|TRBJ1-5
CASSQDRSSLRPQHF
TGTGCCAGCAGCCAAGATAGGAGTTCTTTACGGCCCCAGCATTTT
>.|TRBV5-1|many|TRBJ1-1
CASSSTPVENTEAFF
TGCGCCAGCAGCTCCACTCCCGTTGAGAACACTGAAGCTTTCTTT
>TRBD2|TRBV7-8|.|TRBJ2-1
CASERLAGGNEQFF
TGTGCCAGCGAGAGACTAGCGGGGGGAAATGAGCAGTTCTTC
>TRBD2|TRBV5-5|.|TRBJ2-3
CASSKALAGNTDTQYF
TGTGCCAGCAGCAAAGCACTAGCGGGTAACACAGATACGCAGTATTTT
>TRBD1|TRBV20-1|.|TRBJ2-5
CSARVQGAGETQYF
TGCAGTGCTAGAGTTCAGGGGGCGGGAGAGACCCAGTACTTC
>.|TRBV7-8|many|TRBJ1-4
CASSRPGEKLFF
TGTGCCAGCAGCCGTCCGGGTGAAAAACTGTTTTTT
>.|TRBV3-1|few|TRBJ1-2
CASSPPLHGRGYTF
TGTGCCAGCAGCCCCCCCCTGCACGGACGAGGCTACACCTTC
>TRBD2|TRBV5-1|.|TRBJ2-5
CASSLGLAGVQGETQYF
TGCGCCAGCAGCTTGGGACTAGCGGGAGTACAAGGAGAGACCCAGTACTTC
>.|TRBV7-6|few|TRBJ1-2
CASSPDGGYGYTF
TGTGCCAGCAGCCCGGACGGGGGGTATGGCTACACCTTC
>.|TRBV20-1|.|TRBJ1-4
CSAKLLVGGGEKLFF
TGCAGTGCTAAGTTATTGGTGGGAGGAGGGGAAAAACTGTTTTTT
>.|TRBV3-1|many|TRBJ1-3
CASSLRGSSGNTIYF
TGTGCCAGCAGCCTTAGGGGGTCCTCTGGAAACACCATATATTTT
>.|TRBV3-1|.|TRBJ2-1
CASSTQRVYNEQFF
TGTGCCAGCAGCACTCAGCGGGTCTACAATGAGCAGTTCTTC
>TRBD2|TRBV18|many|TRBJ2-1
CASSRAGDGSYNEQFF
TGTGCCAGCTCAAGAGCGGGAGATGGCTCCTACAATGAGCAGTTCTTC
>.|TRBV12-3/TRBV12-4|few|TRBJ2-6
CASSLEELTGANALTF
TGTGCCAGCAGTTTAGAGGAGCTCACTGGGGCCAACGCCCTGACTTTC
>.|TRBV9|many|TRBJ2-2
CASSLRTGELFF
TGTGCCAGCAGCCTCCGCACCGGGGAGCTGTTTTTT
>.|TRBV20-1|few|TRBJ1-4
CSARHGGGQSEKLFF
TGCAGTGCTAGACACGGGGGAGGGCAAAGCGAAAAACTGTTTTTT
>.|TRBV11-2|many|TRBJ1-1
CASSPYQGENTEAFF
TGTGCCAGCAGCCCCTACCAGGGCGAGAACACTGAAGCTTTCTTT
>.|TRBV4-1|.|TRBJ1-2
CASSQDRAGARGGYTF
TGCGCCAGCAGCCAAGATAGGGCAGGGGCGCGGGGAGGCTACACCTTC
>.|TRBV9|.|TRBJ1-2
CASSAPQQLGYGYTF
TGTGCCAGCAGCGCACCACAACAATTGGGCTATGGCTACACCTTC
>TRBD1|TRBV19|few|TRBJ1-1
CASTDRNWDTEAFF
TGTGCCAGTACGGACAGGAACTGGGACACTGAAGCTTTCTTT
>.|TRBV12-3/TRBV12-4|.|TRBJ1-2
CASRRAGRYGYTF
TGTGCCAGCCGGAGGGCAGGGCGCTATGGCTACACCTTC
>.|TRBV5-1|many|TRBJ1-1
CASSWSVRGGANTEAFF
TGCGCCAGCAGCTGGTCCGTCCGGGGCGGCGCGAACACTGAAGCTTTCTTT
>TRBD2|TRBV20-1|many|TRBJ2-3
CSASGGATDTQYF
TGCAGTGCTAGCGGGGGGGCCACCGATACGCAGTATTTT
>.|TRBV5-1|few|TRBJ1-1
CASSLGAGTQNTEAFF
TGCGCCAGCAGCTTGGGGGCCGGGACACAGAACACTGAAGCTTTCTTT
>TRBD2|TRBV20-1|.|TRBJ2-1
CSARSGGLGNEQFF
TGCAGTGCTCGGAGCGGGGGGTTAGGAAATGAGCAGTTCTTC
>.|TRBV20-1|.|TRBJ2-2
CSAEPGRGNTGELFF
TGCAGTGCAGAGCCTGGACGGGGAAATACAGGGGAGCTGTTTTTT
>TRBD1|TRBV29-1|.|TRBJ1-2
CSVLGGFYGYTF
TGCAGCGTTCTAGGGGGCTTCTATGGCTACACCTTC
>TRBD1|TRBV20-1|few|TRBJ2-7
CSARLQGAAYEQYF
TGCAGTGCTAGGCTACAGGGGGCGGCCTACGAGCAGTACTTC
>.|TRBV6-2/TRBV6-3|few|TRBJ1-5
CASSYASGGRKPQHF
TGTGCCAGCAGTTACGCTAGCGGGGGGCGGAAGCCCCAGCATTTT